This T cell receptor (beta chain) was recorded in a study of technical replicates of blood from several donors. The V gene's germline CDR1 is GTSNPN and CDR2 SVGIG (reference sequence). The ends lost 3 bases at V and 4 bases at J; junction bases unmatched: 9. This CDR3 region has 15 residues. Profiled with immunoSEQ multiplex PCR; TCRdb holds only in-frame clones, not every one. The table has some 78,000 clones, about 92% seen once. The V call is TRBV30, the J call TRBJ1-1; 9 bases fit TRBD1. The sequenced material came from T cells isolated from PBMCs. This receptor was obtained from a human donor in good health. Written as DNA, the CDR3 is TGTGCCTGGAGGGACAGGGGTTATCGGGGCACTGAAGCTTTCTTT. Its translation is CAWRDRGYRGTEAFF.